The entry that follows covers one T cell receptor (beta chain) sequence. Its matching antigen is unknown. The CDR3 is made up of 14 amino acids. Germline CDR1 SGDLS, CDR2 YYNGEE. Trimming took 3 bases from V and 1 from J; bases not matched to a gene: 2. The source of the sample is a study of OX40 agonist ivuxolimab in advanced cancers. Overall study results and limits: In the 0.1-3.0 mg/kg groups, partial responders showed among the lowest expansion.

Measured with immunoSEQ multiplex PCR; TCRdb has only the in-frame clones, and not every one. Among 65,000 to 85,000 clones listed, roughly 88% were seen once. The source is an adult with an advanced solid tumor such as melanoma, head and neck, liver or kidney cancer. The rearrangement uses TRBV9 and TRBJ1-1; 8 nucleotides align to TRBD1. Specimen: CD4+ or CD8+ T cells sorted from blood, collected in a trial of the OX40 agonist ivuxolimab. CDR3 amino acids: CASSAGTGNTEAFF. The CDR3 DNA follows: TGTGCCAGCAGCGCCGGGACAGGGAACACTGAAGCTTTCTTT.